One and the same sample provided the 4 T cell receptor beta chains below, sequenced in a study of T cell responses to AZD1222 COVID-19 vaccine. Clones were read by immunoSEQ multiplex PCR, and TCRdb kept only the in-frame ones, dropping some. The sample lists approximately 150,000 clones, more than 85% occurring once. The input for sequencing was peripheral blood, taken on day 0 of AZD1222 vaccination. The receptors originated from an adult in good health.

The CDR3 coding sequence is TGTGCCAGCAGCCCGGACAGGGCAACTAGCGGGAGGGCCGTGTCCAAAAACATTCAGTACTTC. This translates into CASSPDRATSGRAVSKNIQYF. The genes are TRBV3-1 (or the pseudogene TRBV3-2) and TRBJ2-4, with 13 bases lining up with TRBD2. The CDR3 has 21 amino acids. The germline V gene has CDR1 LGHDT and CDR2 YNNKEL (reference sequence). The V gene end was trimmed by 4 bases and the J gene end by 2 bases; junction bases not matched to a gene: 17.

The V gene is TRBV11-1, the J gene TRBJ2-7, with TRBD1 matching 9 bases. This CDR3 comprises 13 residues. CDR1 is SGHAT, CDR2 FQDESV, per germline (reference sequence). J lost 7 bases, V lost 8 bases, and 9 bases had no gene match. CDR3 nucleotides: TGTGCCAGCGCCCGGACAGGGGCACGAGAGCAGTACTTC. It translates to CASARTGAREQYF.

Worth noting for this clone: At one boundary the junction diverges from the germline segment, which might be a read error. V is TRBV7-8 and J is TRBJ1-6, with 9 bases identical to TRBD1. This CDR3 is 16 amino acids long. Germline-derived CDR1 and CDR2 are SGHVS and FQNEAQ. The CDR3 loop is CASSVQGAGGNSPLHF. The DNA of the CDR3 is TGTGCCAGCAGCGTACAGGGGGCTGGAGGAAATTCGCCCCTCCACTTT.

V and J are TRBV5-4 and TRBJ2-3, with D hard to call. The ends were cut back, 4 bases at V and 0 bases at J, with 15 bases in the middle. This CDR3 has 16 amino acids. The germline gives CDR1 SGHNT, CDR2 YYREEE (reference sequence). The CDR3 sequence is CASSPGWVTSTDTQYF. In DNA form, the CDR3 reads TGTGCCAGCAGCCCTGGGTGGGTAACTAGCACAGATACGCAGTATTTT.